The sequence of this TCR beta chain was determined in a study of blood T cell repertoires in COVID-19. Profiled with immunoSEQ multiplex PCR; TCRdb holds only in-frame clones, not every one. The sample yields approximately 240,000 clones, 80% to 85% seen once. The germline CDR1 and CDR2 sequences are SGHTA and FQGTGA. This CDR3 has 15 amino acids. The J segment lost 4 bases and the V segment lost 5 bases, leaving 6 bases of the junction unmatched. This rearrangement joins TRBV7-3 to TRBJ2-1; 9 nucleotides align to TRBD2. The TCR sequence derives from a woman in her fifties or sixties with acute or convalescent COVID-19. Sample: peripheral blood. CDR3 region: CASSRTSGPYNEQFF. In DNA, the CDR3 is TGTGCCAGCAGCCGTACTAGCGGGCCATACAATGAGCAGTTCTTC.